A selection of T cell receptor beta chains follows, all from one sample in a study of blood T cell repertoires in COVID-19. Measured with immunoSEQ multiplex PCR; TCRdb has only the in-frame clones, and not every one. The sample includes roughly 130,000 clones, about 80% of them seen just once. The sample consisted of PBMCs or T cells enriched from blood (not recorded which). These receptor sequences come from a middle-aged man who had recovered from COVID-19. Each CDR3 is given with its conserved first and last residue. The D gene is left open where the match is weak. Not every row has a clone size; where given, it reads once, few, many or a size class.

abundance: NA
j_gene: TRBJ2-1
v_gene: TRBV27
d_gene: NA
CDR3nt: TGTGCCAGCAGTCCCGGGACATCCATGAATGAGCAGTTCTTC
CDR3aa: CASSPGTSMNEQFF

abundance: few
j_gene: TRBJ1-2
v_gene: TRBV4-2
d_gene: NA
CDR3nt: TGTGCCAGCAGCCCCCTCGGACAGCTTTGGGGCTACACCTTC
CDR3aa: CASSPLGQLWGYTF

abundance: NA
j_gene: TRBJ2-5
v_gene: TRBV9
d_gene: NA
CDR3nt: TGTGCCAGCAGCCTACAGGGACGCGAGACCCAGTACTTC
CDR3aa: CASSLQGRETQYF

abundance: NA
j_gene: TRBJ2-5
v_gene: TRBV6-5
d_gene: NA
CDR3nt: TGTGCCAGCAGTACCACCGGGACTTCAGAGACCCAGTACTTC
CDR3aa: CASSTTGTSETQYF

abundance: NA
j_gene: TRBJ1-2
v_gene: TRBV19
d_gene: TRBD1
CDR3nt: TGTGCCAGTAGTCTCGGACAGGGGTTTGGCTACACCTTC
CDR3aa: CASSLGQGFGYTF

abundance: NA
j_gene: TRBJ2-7
v_gene: TRBV12-3/TRBV12-4
d_gene: NA
CDR3nt: TGTGCCAGCAGTTTAGCCAGCTACGAGCAGTACTTC
CDR3aa: CASSLASYEQYF

abundance: NA
j_gene: TRBJ2-1
v_gene: TRBV7-8
d_gene: NA
CDR3nt: TGTGCCAGCAGCTTAGGTTTTGTGGCTGAGCAGTTCTTC
CDR3aa: CASSLGFVAEQFF

abundance: NA
j_gene: TRBJ2-7
v_gene: TRBV7-2
d_gene: TRBD1
CDR3nt: TGTGCCAGCAGCTTAGCGGCGGGACAGGGTCTGTACGAGCAGTACTTC
CDR3aa: CASSLAAGQGLYEQYF

abundance: NA
j_gene: TRBJ1-2
v_gene: TRBV10-3
d_gene: NA
CDR3nt: TGTGCCATCAGTATAGGGGGATCAAACTATGGCTACACCTTC
CDR3aa: CAISIGGSNYGYTF

abundance: NA
j_gene: TRBJ2-1
v_gene: TRBV15
d_gene: TRBD2
CDR3nt: TGTGCCACCAGCAGAGGGAAGCGGGGGCTCAATGAGCAGTTCTTC
CDR3aa: CATSRGKRGLNEQFF

abundance: NA
j_gene: TRBJ1-2
v_gene: TRBV28
d_gene: NA
CDR3nt: TGTGCCAGCAGTTCCCTCAGGGGATCCGGTCATGGCTACACCTTC
CDR3aa: CASSSLRGSGHGYTF

abundance: NA
j_gene: TRBJ2-1
v_gene: TRBV25-1
d_gene: NA
CDR3nt: TGTGCCAGCAAGGCGGGGACCTCCTACAATGAGCAGTTCTTC
CDR3aa: CASKAGTSYNEQFF

abundance: NA
j_gene: TRBJ2-3
v_gene: TRBV7-9
d_gene: TRBD2
CDR3nt: TGTGCCAGCAGCTTACTAGCGGGGGCCATCAGCACAGATACGCAGTATTTT
CDR3aa: CASSLLAGAISTDTQYF

abundance: NA
j_gene: TRBJ2-7
v_gene: TRBV7-8
d_gene: TRBD1
CDR3nt: TGTGCCAGCAGCCCCCGGGACAGGGCCTACGAGCAGTACTTC
CDR3aa: CASSPRDRAYEQYF

abundance: NA
j_gene: TRBJ2-1
v_gene: TRBV4-1
d_gene: TRBD1
CDR3nt: TGCGCCAGTAAAACCGGGACAGGGGGGAAGGGTGAGCAGTTCTTC
CDR3aa: CASKTGTGGKGEQFF

abundance: NA
j_gene: TRBJ2-7
v_gene: TRBV7-2
d_gene: NA
CDR3nt: TGTGCCAGCAGCTTAGGGGTTGGCACAGCCTACGAGCAGTACTTC
CDR3aa: CASSLGVGTAYEQYF

abundance: NA
j_gene: TRBJ2-3
v_gene: TRBV18
d_gene: NA
CDR3nt: TGTGCCAGCTCACCATCTCAGGTTCGGGGGAGGACAGATACGCAGTATTTT
CDR3aa: CASSPSQVRGRTDTQYF

abundance: NA
j_gene: TRBJ2-5
v_gene: TRBV7-2
d_gene: NA
CDR3nt: TGTGCCAGCAGTTCCCGAGTCCAAGAGACCCAGTACTTC
CDR3aa: CASSSRVQETQYF

abundance: NA
j_gene: TRBJ2-5
v_gene: TRBV9
d_gene: TRBD1
CDR3nt: TGTGCCAGCAGCGTAGGGACAGGGGGGAGTGAGACCCAGTACTTC
CDR3aa: CASSVGTGGSETQYF

abundance: NA
j_gene: TRBJ2-3
v_gene: TRBV19
d_gene: NA
CDR3nt: TGTGCCAGTAGGGAGAGGGGGGGAAGTACTAGCACAGATACGCAGTATTTT
CDR3aa: CASRERGGSTSTDTQYF

abundance: NA
j_gene: TRBJ2-1
v_gene: TRBV7-9
d_gene: NA
CDR3nt: TGTGCCAGCAGTGTTTCGCGAGCCTACAATGAGCAGTTCTTC
CDR3aa: CASSVSRAYNEQFF

abundance: NA
j_gene: TRBJ2-1
v_gene: TRBV19
d_gene: TRBD1
CDR3nt: TGTGCCAGTAGTATCCAAACAGGGGAGTTGTGGAATGAGCAGTTCTTC
CDR3aa: CASSIQTGELWNEQFF

abundance: NA
j_gene: TRBJ1-1
v_gene: TRBV7-9
d_gene: TRBD1
CDR3nt: TGTGCCAGCAGCTCCGGAGGACAGGGGGCCGAAGCTTTCTTT
CDR3aa: CASSSGGQGAEAFF

abundance: NA
j_gene: TRBJ1-2
v_gene: TRBV14
d_gene: TRBD1
CDR3nt: TGTGCCAGCAGCCTTATAGGGGGCGTTGGCTACACCTTC
CDR3aa: CASSLIGGVGYTF

abundance: NA
j_gene: TRBJ1-2
v_gene: TRBV20-1
d_gene: TRBD1
CDR3nt: TGCAGTGCTAGTAATACAGGGGAGGAGAATGGCTACACCTTC
CDR3aa: CSASNTGEENGYTF

abundance: NA
j_gene: TRBJ2-3
v_gene: TRBV25-1
d_gene: TRBD1
CDR3nt: TGTGCCAGCAGGGGGGACAGCGCCACCCCTAGCACAGATACGCAGTATTTT
CDR3aa: CASRGDSATPSTDTQYF

abundance: NA
j_gene: TRBJ2-3
v_gene: TRBV12-1
d_gene: NA
CDR3nt: TGTGCCAGCAGCTTTACCATAACTAGCGGGGGTTTCTTAATTTTCGGCACAGATACGCAGTATTTT
CDR3aa: CASSFTITSGGFLIFGTDTQYF

abundance: NA
j_gene: TRBJ2-3
v_gene: TRBV7-9
d_gene: NA
CDR3nt: TGTGCCAGCAGCTGGGCCACAAGCACAGATACGCAGTATTTT
CDR3aa: CASSWATSTDTQYF

abundance: NA
j_gene: TRBJ2-3
v_gene: TRBV3-1/TRBV3-2
d_gene: TRBD2
CDR3nt: TGTGCCAGCAGCCAAGATCTTCAGCGGGGGGGCAGCGGCACAGATACGCAGTATTTT
CDR3aa: CASSQDLQRGGSGTDTQYF

abundance: NA
j_gene: TRBJ2-2
v_gene: TRBV7-8
d_gene: TRBD1
CDR3nt: TGTGCCAGCAGTTTTAACAGGGGCACCGGGGAGCTGTTTTTT
CDR3aa: CASSFNRGTGELFF

abundance: NA
j_gene: TRBJ2-7
v_gene: TRBV19
d_gene: NA
CDR3nt: TGTGCCAGTAGTAGGACAGCCCCTATTCGGGAGCAGTACTTC
CDR3aa: CASSRTAPIREQYF

abundance: few
j_gene: TRBJ2-1
v_gene: TRBV7-3
d_gene: TRBD1
CDR3nt: TGTGCCAGCAGCTTAGAATTAGTCCCGGGACAGGGGTTATACAATGAGCAGTTCTTC
CDR3aa: CASSLELVPGQGLYNEQFF

abundance: NA
j_gene: TRBJ1-2
v_gene: TRBV5-6
d_gene: NA
CDR3nt: TGTGCCAGCAGCTCGCGGGGAAACTATGGCTACACCTTC
CDR3aa: CASSSRGNYGYTF

abundance: NA
j_gene: TRBJ1-1
v_gene: TRBV3-1/TRBV3-2
d_gene: NA
CDR3nt: TGTGCCAGCAGCCCCGAGGGGCCACAGGGAAGTGGTGAAGCTTTCTTT
CDR3aa: CASSPEGPQGSGEAFF

abundance: few
j_gene: TRBJ1-4
v_gene: TRBV27
d_gene: NA
CDR3nt: TGTGCCAGCAGTTTCGACAGGAAGAATGAAAAACTGTTTTTT
CDR3aa: CASSFDRKNEKLFF

abundance: once
j_gene: TRBJ2-4
v_gene: TRBV7-2
d_gene: NA
CDR3nt: TGTGCCAGCAGCTTAGCTCTGGGGAGCAAAAACATTCAGTACTTC
CDR3aa: CASSLALGSKNIQYF

abundance: NA
j_gene: TRBJ2-1
v_gene: TRBV12-3/TRBV12-4
d_gene: NA
CDR3nt: TGTGCCAGCAGTTTTTCAGGTTACGGTGAGCAGTTCTTC
CDR3aa: CASSFSGYGEQFF

abundance: NA
j_gene: TRBJ1-6
v_gene: TRBV14
d_gene: NA
CDR3nt: TGTGCCAGCAGCCAAGCCCAGAATTCACCCCTCCACTTT
CDR3aa: CASSQAQNSPLHF

abundance: once
j_gene: TRBJ2-2
v_gene: TRBV2
d_gene: TRBD2
CDR3nt: TGTGCCAGCAGTGAAATACTAGCGGGTTTTGCGAACACCGGGGAGCTGTTTTTT
CDR3aa: CASSEILAGFANTGELFF

abundance: NA
j_gene: TRBJ1-1
v_gene: TRBV5-1
d_gene: TRBD1
CDR3nt: TGCGCCAGCGGACAGGGGAACACTGAAGCTTTCTTT
CDR3aa: CASGQGNTEAFF

abundance: NA
j_gene: TRBJ2-5
v_gene: TRBV28
d_gene: TRBD2
CDR3nt: TGTGCCAGCGTAGCGGGGGGGCAAGAGACCCAGTACTTC
CDR3aa: CASVAGGQETQYF

abundance: NA
j_gene: TRBJ2-1
v_gene: TRBV4-2
d_gene: TRBD2
CDR3nt: TGTGCCAGCAGCCTTGGGACTAGCGGGGGGGCCGATGAGCAGTTCTTC
CDR3aa: CASSLGTSGGADEQFF

abundance: NA
j_gene: TRBJ2-7
v_gene: TRBV19
d_gene: TRBD2
CDR3nt: TGTGCCAGTAGCCTAGCGGGGGGGTCCTACGAGCAGTACTTC
CDR3aa: CASSLAGGSYEQYF

abundance: NA
j_gene: TRBJ1-3
v_gene: TRBV11-2
d_gene: TRBD1
CDR3nt: TGTGCCAGCAGCTCGACAGGGAGCGGAAACACCATATATTTT
CDR3aa: CASSSTGSGNTIYF

abundance: NA
j_gene: TRBJ1-1
v_gene: TRBV4-3
d_gene: NA
CDR3nt: TGCGCCAGCAGCCAAGATTCGGCCAGGGGCACTGAAGCTTTCTTT
CDR3aa: CASSQDSARGTEAFF